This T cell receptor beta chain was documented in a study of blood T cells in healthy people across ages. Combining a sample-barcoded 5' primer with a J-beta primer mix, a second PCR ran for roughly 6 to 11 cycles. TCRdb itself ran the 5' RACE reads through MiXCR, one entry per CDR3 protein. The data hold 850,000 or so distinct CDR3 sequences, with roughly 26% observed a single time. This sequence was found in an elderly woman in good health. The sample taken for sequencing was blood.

The CDR3 region has the DNA TGCAGTGCTAGAGATATGAGGGGGCTGGGTTCACCCCTCCACTTT. Its translation: CSARDMRGLGSPLHF. This rearrangement joins TRBV20-1 to TRBJ1-6, with 7 nucleotides matching TRBD1. The germline CDR1 and CDR2 sequences are DFQATT and SNEGSKA (reference sequence). This CDR3 is built from 15 residues. V lost 0 bases to trimming and J lost 9 bases; unmatched junction nucleotides: 8.